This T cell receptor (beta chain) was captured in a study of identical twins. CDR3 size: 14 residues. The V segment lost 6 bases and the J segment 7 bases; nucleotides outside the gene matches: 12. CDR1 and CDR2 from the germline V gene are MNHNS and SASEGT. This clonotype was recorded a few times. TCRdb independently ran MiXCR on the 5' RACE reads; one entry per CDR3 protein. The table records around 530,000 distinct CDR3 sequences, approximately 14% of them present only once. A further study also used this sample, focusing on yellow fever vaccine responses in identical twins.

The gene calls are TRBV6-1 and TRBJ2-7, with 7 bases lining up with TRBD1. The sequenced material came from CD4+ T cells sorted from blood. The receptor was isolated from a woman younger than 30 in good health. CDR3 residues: CASSSPGTDREQYF. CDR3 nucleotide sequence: TGTGCCAGCAGCTCCCCCGGGACAGATCGGGAGCAGTACTTC.